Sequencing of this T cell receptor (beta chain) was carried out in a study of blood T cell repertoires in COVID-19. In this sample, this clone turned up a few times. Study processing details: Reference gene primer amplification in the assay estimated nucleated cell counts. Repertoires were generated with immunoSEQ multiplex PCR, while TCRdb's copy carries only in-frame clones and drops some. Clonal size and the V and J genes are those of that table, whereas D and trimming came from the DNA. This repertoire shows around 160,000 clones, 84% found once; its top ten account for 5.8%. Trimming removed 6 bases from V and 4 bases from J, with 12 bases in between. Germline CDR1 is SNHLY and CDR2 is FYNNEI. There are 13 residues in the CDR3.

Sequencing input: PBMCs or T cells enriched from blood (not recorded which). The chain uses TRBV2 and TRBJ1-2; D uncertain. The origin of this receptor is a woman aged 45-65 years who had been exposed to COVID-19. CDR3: CASSQAVSYGYTF. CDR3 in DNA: TGTGCCAGCAGCCAGGCAGTAAGCTATGGCTACACCTTC.